The clone carrying this TCR beta chain turned up a few times. Its antigen is undetermined. This entry belongs to a study of T cell responses to AZD1222 COVID-19 vaccine. Study-level results: Females outnumbered males among donors, who were mostly white British; clonal diversity was possibly underestimated. Vaccine-associated CD4 TCRs spanned spike, dominant at 160-218 and 743-854. Increased Spike-specific TCR breadth and depth were observed after two AZD1222 doses. In the spike-specific TCR repertoire, nearly half reportedly target unmutated variant regions.

Profiled with immunoSEQ multiplex PCR; TCRdb holds only in-frame clones, not every one. The table records over 140,000 clones, approximately 92% of them present only once. The length of the CDR3 is 15 residues. Germline V lookup: CDR1 SGHDT, CDR2 YYEEEE. The V gene lost 2 bases and the J gene lost 9 bases, with 18 bases spanning the gap. The material was peripheral blood, obtained 28 days after the second AZD1222 dose. This TCR was recovered from an adult who received the AZD1222 COVID-19 vaccine. The chain uses TRBV5-6 and TRBJ2-1, with D perhaps matching TRBD1 or TRBD2 (6 bases each). CDR3 nucleotide sequence: TGTGCCAGCAGCTTCAACAGGGTTCGGGGGCTTGAGCAGTTCTTC. Amino acids: CASSFNRVRGLEQFF.